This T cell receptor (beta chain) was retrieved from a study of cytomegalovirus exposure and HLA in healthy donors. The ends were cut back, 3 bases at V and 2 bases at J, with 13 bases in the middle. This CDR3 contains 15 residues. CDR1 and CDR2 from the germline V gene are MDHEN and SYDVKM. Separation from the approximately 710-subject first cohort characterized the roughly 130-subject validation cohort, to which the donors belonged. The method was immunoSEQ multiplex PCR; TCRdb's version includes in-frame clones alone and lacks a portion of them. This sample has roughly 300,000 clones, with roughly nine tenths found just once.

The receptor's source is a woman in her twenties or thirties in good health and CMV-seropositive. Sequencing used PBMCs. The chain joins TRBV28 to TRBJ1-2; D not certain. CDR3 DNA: TGTGCCAGCAGTTTTTGGCTCGCCAGGAACTATGGCTACACCTTC. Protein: CASSFWLARNYGYTF.